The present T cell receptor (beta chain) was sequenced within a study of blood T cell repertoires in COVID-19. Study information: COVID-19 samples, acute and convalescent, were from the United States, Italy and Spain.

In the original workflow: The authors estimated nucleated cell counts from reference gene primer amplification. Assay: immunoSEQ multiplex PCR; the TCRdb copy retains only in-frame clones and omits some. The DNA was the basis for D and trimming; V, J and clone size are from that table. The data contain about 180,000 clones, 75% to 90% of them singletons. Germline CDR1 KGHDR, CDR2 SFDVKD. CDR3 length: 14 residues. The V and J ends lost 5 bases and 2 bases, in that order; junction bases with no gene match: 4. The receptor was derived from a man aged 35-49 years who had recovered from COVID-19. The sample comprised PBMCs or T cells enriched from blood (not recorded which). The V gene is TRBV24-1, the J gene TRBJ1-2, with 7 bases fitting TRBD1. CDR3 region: CATSAPGQNYGYTF. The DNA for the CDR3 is TGTGCCACCAGTGCCCCGGGACAGAACTATGGCTACACCTTC.